The 27 T cell receptor beta chains below were found in one sample sequenced in a study of tumor-infiltrating lymphocytes in primary liver carcinoma. Starting material for RNA and DNA co-extraction consisted of about 20-30 mg of unsorted bulk tissue. Priming with a constant-region primer yielded TCR beta cDNA from about 510 ng total RNA. Three-round nested multiplex PCR performed with slightly modified ARM-PCR produced the TCR beta libraries. The opening two PCR rounds, around 10 cycles each, paired TRBV1-TRBV30 forward primers with a C-beta reverse primer. In TCRdb, the multiplex PCR reads were re-called with MiXCR into one record per CDR3 protein. There are approximately 30,000 distinct CDR3 sequences in the sample; 76% occur only once, and 36% lies in the top ten. The sequencing sample was made of liver tumor tissue from sampling region 5. Subset here: tumor region T5, tumor centre. The receptors were sampled from a middle-aged man with primary liver carcinoma and hepatitis B virus infection.

This clonotype showed up just a few times. A junction boundary mismatches the germline segment, possibly from a read error. The chain couples TRBV10-1 to TRBJ2-7; TRBD2 agrees at 8 bases. CDR3 length: 13 residues. CDR1 and CDR2 from the germline V gene are WNHNN and SYGVQD (reference sequence). The CDR3 DNA reads as TGCGCTAGCAGTGACGGGCGGGGGGCTCTACAGTACTTC. This translates into CASSDGRGALQYF.

With respect to this clonotype: Because it lacks the conserved phenylalanine or tryptophan at the end, this CDR3 is likely a read error. The chain recombines TRBV4-1 with TRBJ2-1; the match to TRBD2 covers 9 bases. Germline loops: CDR1 MGHRA, CDR2 YSYEKL. The CDR3 is 15 amino acids. CDR3 amino acids: CASSQGGTSHNEQFL. The DNA of the CDR3 is TGTGCCAGCAGCCAAGGAGGGACTAGCCACAATGAGCAGTTCCTC.

A word on this clonotype: Compared with germline, one end of the junction differs, possibly owing to a read error. The CDR3 loop reads CANSLGRAATGELFF. For the CDR3, the DNA is TGTGCCAACAGCCTGGGCAGGGCCGCTACCGGGGAGCTGTTTTTT. The chain recombines TRBV11-2 with TRBJ2-2; possibly TRBD1 for D (5 bases). Germline V lookup: CDR1 SGHAT, CDR2 FQNNGV. The CDR3 is 15 residues long.

Turning to this clonotype: No conserved phenylalanine or tryptophan is present at the end of the CDR3, so a read error is the likely explanation. V and J are TRBV10-3 and TRBJ1-2; D is perhaps TRBD1 (6 bases). CDR3 length: 15 residues. Germline CDR1 and CDR2: ENHRY and SYGVKD. CDR3 sequence reads: CTISESPEQGGGYTI. DNA for the CDR3: TGTACCATCAGTGAGTCTCCGGAACAGGGAGGGGGCTACACCATC.

Regarding this clonotype: Since no conserved phenylalanine or tryptophan closes the CDR3, a read error is the likely cause. Because the CDR3's place on the DNA is in doubt, the DNA is left out and the CDR3 is given as listed by TCRdb. The chain couples TRBV6-6 to TRBJ2-7; the table's D call TRBD2 went unverified against the DNA. The CDR3 region is 15 residues in length, termini included. Germline CDR1 is MNHNY and CDR2 is SVGAGI (reference sequence). The CDR3 reads CASSHDTYGNYEQYL.

This clonotype was recorded many times. The V call is TRBV30, the J call TRBJ2-6; no firm D call. Between the trimmed V and J ends, which lost 4 bases and 0 bases, there was a span of 4 bases. Germline lookup yields CDR1 GTSNPN and CDR2 SVGIG (reference sequence). The CDR3 contains 13 residues. The CDR3, as DNA: TGTGCCTGGACTATCTCTGGGGCCAACGTCCTGACTTTC. It encodes CAWTISGANVLTF.

The rearrangement uses TRBV29-1 and TRBJ2-1, with 7 bases identical to TRBD1. The CDR3 contains 13 residues. V lost 7 bases to trimming and J lost 6 bases; unmatched junction nucleotides: 9. The germline gives CDR1 SQVTM, CDR2 ANQGSEA. CDR3 sequence reads: CSAGRQGANEQFF. The CDR3 coding sequence is TGCAGCGCCGGAAGACAGGGAGCCAATGAGCAGTTCTTC.

The sample holds many counts of this clonotype. V and J are TRBV12-3 or TRBV12-4 and TRBJ2-7, with 9 positions matching TRBD1. J lost 3 bases, V lost 4 bases, and 16 bases had no gene match. The CDR3 contains 18 residues. As DNA, the CDR3 is TGTGCCAGCAGTTCCCTGGTTACGCTATGGACAGGGGACTACGAGCAGTACTTC. Protein: CASSSLVTLWTGDYEQYF.

Remarks on this clonotype: The junction differs from germline at one of its ends, possibly a read error. The chain couples TRBV5-1 to TRBJ1-2; D is ambiguous. This CDR3 is built from 15 residues. Germline V gene data show CDR1 as SGHRS and CDR2 as YFSETQ. CDR3 in amino acids: CVSSLAGLAEYGYTF. CDR3 bases: TGCGTCAGCAGCTTGGCGGGTCTCGCTGAGTATGGATACACCTTC.

As concerns this clonotype: A read error is possible here, since a much larger clone lies one base away. V is TRBV5-5 and J is TRBJ2-7; D not resolved. The CDR3 has 14 residues. The germline V gene has CDR1 SGHKS and CDR2 YYEKEE (reference sequence). The CDR3: CTSSLEQFFCEQYF. The CDR3 DNA follows: TGTACCAGCAGCTTGGAACAGTTCTTTTGCGAGCAGTACTTC.

About this clonotype: At one boundary the junction diverges from the germline segment, which might be a read error. This chain connects TRBV6-2 or TRBV6-3 to TRBJ1-3, with D tentatively TRBD1 (5 bases). CDR3 length: 15 residues. Germline-derived CDR1 and CDR2 are MNHEY and SVGEGT. CDR3 protein: CASSYSGPRSDTIHF. The CDR3 DNA reads as TGTGCCAGCAGTTACTCGGGACCGCGATCGGACACCATACATTTT.

The V call is TRBV12-3 or TRBV12-4, the J call TRBJ1-2; 8 bases are a match to TRBD1. J was trimmed by 10 bases and V by 3 bases; bases with no gene match: 4. The length of the CDR3 is 12 residues. CDR3 nucleotide sequence: TGTGCCAGCAGTTTGACAGGGGCTCACTACACCTTC. As protein: CASSLTGAHYTF.

This clonotype was detected only once. The chain uses TRBV14 and TRBJ2-7, with D unresolved. CDR3 length equals 16 residues. V shed 6 bases and J shed 1 base, with 19 bases lying between them. Germline V lookup: CDR1 SGHDN, CDR2 FVKESK. CDR3 protein: CASSQVDRVRSYEQYF. The CDR3 coding sequence is TGTGCCAGCAGTCAGGTGGATCGGGTAAGGTCCTACGAGCAGTACTTC.

The chain carries TRBV11-2 and TRBJ2-7; D is possibly TRBD1 (6 bases). Germline V gives CDR1 SGHAT, CDR2 FQNNGV. Trimming cost V 11 bases and J 3 bases, with 26 bases left between them. This CDR3 is built from 16 residues. The CDR3 protein is CADSWSRGLQNYEQYF. CDR3 bases: TGTGCCGACAGCTGGAGCAGGGGCCTCCAAAACTACGAGCAGTACTTC.

As for this clonotype: A read error may produce the germline difference seen at one junction end. The chain carries TRBV6-1 and TRBJ1-3, with unresolved D. The CDR3 runs to 16 residues. CDR1 MNHNS and CDR2 SASEGT come from the germline V gene. CDR3 coding DNA: TGTGCCAGCAGTACCCCGGGGAGGAGGAGGATAAACACTATATATTTC. It translates to CASSTPGRRRINTIYF.

CDR3 sequence reads: CASSVRSNQETQYF. The CDR3 DNA reads TGTGCCAGCAGCGTACGAAGCAACCAAGAGACCCAGTACTTC. V is TRBV9 and J is TRBJ2-5; D uncertain. The CDR3 is 14 amino acids. The germline V and J ends were trimmed by 1 base and 0 bases, with 7 bases remaining between them. CDR1 and CDR2 from the germline V gene are SGDLS and YYNGEE.

Comments on this clonotype: The missing conserved phenylalanine or tryptophan at the end of this CDR3 makes a read error likely. The chain links TRBV6-1 to TRBJ1-3, with TRBD1 as a possible D gene (6 bases). Trimming took off 5 bases at V and 6 bases at J, with 20 bases between the two ends. The CDR3 is 16 amino acids. Germline CDR1 reads MNHNS; CDR2 reads SASEGT. This chain's CDR3 is CASSTQWRGRINTIYS. The CDR3, as DNA: TGTGCCAGCAGTACCCAGTGGAGGGGGAGGATAAACACCATATATTCT.

The V gene is TRBV11-2, the J gene TRBJ1-4; D possibly corresponds to TRBD1 (5 bases). CDR3 size: 14 residues. Germline CDR1 and CDR2: SGHAT and FQNNGV. V shed 7 bases and J shed 14 bases, with 23 bases lying between them. CDR3 region: CASTSGTYVPGLFF. CDR3 sequence (DNA): TGTGCCAGCACCTCCGGGACGTACGTCCCGGGTCTGTTTTTT.

A remark on this clonotype: The germline gene is not matched at one end of the junction; a read error may be the cause. The gene calls are TRBV4-1 and TRBJ2-1; D is uncertain. Looked up from germline, CDR1 is MGHRA and CDR2 is YSYEKL. This CDR3 region has 13 residues. CDR3 sequence: CASRAMTYNKQFF. CDR3 bases: TGCGCCAGCAGGGCCATGACTTACAATAAGCAGTTCTTC.

The genes are TRBV29-1 and TRBJ2-2, with D perhaps TRBD1 or TRBD2 (5 bases each). V dropped 6 bases and J dropped 6 bases, with 26 bases sitting between them. The CDR3 loop spans 17 amino acids. The germline CDR1 and CDR2 sequences are SQVTM and ANQGSEA. CDR3 loop: CSVIMGTGRSSPGELFF. The DNA of the CDR3 is TGCAGCGTCATAATGGGCACGGGGCGGTCGAGCCCCGGGGAGCTGTTTTTT.

The chain carries TRBV6-2 or TRBV6-3 and TRBJ2-1; 7 bases map to TRBD2. The V gene's germline CDR1 is MNHEY and CDR2 SVGEGT. The CDR3 is made up of 14 amino acids. J was trimmed by 10 bases and V by 7 bases; bases with no gene match: 13. In DNA, the CDR3 is TGTGCCAGCAATCCGGGACGGGAGGCTGGAGAGCAGTTCTTC. It yields the protein CASNPGREAGEQFF.

Concerning this clonotype itself: The final CDR3 position lacks the conserved phenylalanine or tryptophan, pointing to a likely read error. The V call is TRBV4-3, the J call TRBJ2-2; D unresolved. Germline V CDR1 and CDR2: LGHNA, YSLEER. V lost 2 bases and J 4 bases, leaving 14 bases between the germline ends. This CDR3 spans 16 amino acids. The CDR3 DNA follows: TGCGCCAGCAGCCAAAAACTAACGGTTCTCACCGGGGAGCTGTTTCTT. Amino acid sequence: CASSQKLTVLTGELFL.

As concerns this clonotype: Compared with germline, one end of the junction differs, possibly owing to a read error. V usage is TRBV5-6 and J usage is TRBJ2-2; D might be TRBD1 or TRBD2, each matching 5 bases. This CDR3 region has 15 residues. Germline CDR1 and CDR2: SGHDT and YYEEEE. CDR3 region: CPSSLAPRVTGDLFF. CDR3 nucleotides: TGTCCCAGCAGCTTGGCACCCAGAGTCACCGGGGACCTGTTTTTT.

About this clonotype itself: A much larger clone differs from this one at a single base, so this may be a read error. CDR3 sequence reads: CTSRRLVLGFGYTF. The DNA of the CDR3 is TGTACCAGCAGGAGACTGGTACTGGGGTTTGGCTACACCTTC. The chain combines TRBV2 with TRBJ1-2, with D unclear. The length of the CDR3 is 14 residues. Germline lookup yields CDR1 SNHLY and CDR2 FYNNEI.

The V call is TRBV6-5, the J call TRBJ2-7; D is undetermined. Trimming cost V 9 bases and J 4 bases, with 25 bases left between them. Germline-derived CDR1 and CDR2 are MNHEY and SVGAGI. The CDR3 is 16 residues long. CDR3: CASKNEVGVSSYEQYF. In nucleotides, the CDR3 is TGTGCCAGTAAAAACGAGGTAGGCGTTAGCTCTTACGAGCAGTACTTC.

Worth noting for this clonotype: One end of the junction is discordant with germline, which a read error may explain. V is TRBV4-3 and J is TRBJ2-1; the D gene is possibly TRBD2 (6 bases). Germline values: CDR1 LGHNA, CDR2 YSLEER. This CDR3 has 16 residues. The CDR3 region is CASGQVLASTYNERSF. The CDR3 DNA is TGCGCCAGCGGCCAAGTACTAGCCTCTACCTACAATGAGCGGTCCTTC.

The CDR3 protein is CASSFTSLAGGEGNEQFF. CDR3 bases: TGTGCCAGCAGTTTCACCAGTCTCGCGGGAGGTGAGGGCAATGAGCAGTTCTTC. The chain employs TRBV12-3 or TRBV12-4 and TRBJ2-1, with TRBD2 matching 8 bases. The CDR3 totals 18 residues. J gave up 6 bases and V 3 bases, and 16 bases lay outside the gene matches.